The clone carrying this T cell receptor beta chain was seen more than once but under ten times. As yet, its antigen is unknown. The sample belongs to a study of CD8+CD57+ T cells in acquired aplastic anemia. Study context: When averaged, DNA from sorted CD4+ and CD8+ cells came to 2.5 to 3.5 ug. Points from the study as a whole: In CD8+ cells, Simpson's diversity showed no significant difference between patients and controls. Found in both controls and patients were about 30 CD8+ CDR3 sequences.

All sequencing subjects had displayed CD8+CD57+ cell expansion on flow cytometry. None of the patients had been given any therapy when their blood was sampled. Genomic DNA constituted the template upon which TCR beta VDJ and CDR3 profiling was performed. TCRdb redid the calling of the reads with MiXCR, one entry per CDR3 protein. This table holds about 200,000 distinct CDR3 sequences, approximately 60% found once. The CDR3 runs 14 residues. Losses at the gene ends were 5 bases for V and 6 bases for J; bases not matched to a gene: 7. The germline gives CDR1 SGHTA, CDR2 FQGTGA. This chain connects TRBV7-3 to TRBJ1-5; 7 bases are shared with TRBD1. Sequenced: sorted CD4+, CD8+, or CD8+CD57+ T cells (not recorded which) from PBMCs. This clonotype was obtained from a human donor with aplastic anemia. CDR3 nucleotide sequence: TGTGCCAGCAGCATCGCCGGGACAGCTCAGCCCCAGCATTTT. Translated, it gives CASSIAGTAQPQHF.